This paragraph covers one TCR beta chain sequence. Investigators performed immunoSEQ version v3.0 at survey level. Profiled with immunoSEQ multiplex PCR; TCRdb holds only in-frame clones, not every one. The sample has roughly 30,000 clones; approximately 81% are singletons. The V and J ends lost 7 bases and 2 bases, in that order; junction bases with no gene match: 15. Germline loops: CDR1 GTSNPN, CDR2 SVGIG (reference sequence). This CDR3 comprises 16 residues. The data are from a study of long-term antiretroviral therapy in people with HIV. This clonotype originated in a man aged 35 to 55 with HIV. This sequence joins TRBV30 and TRBJ2-7; TRBD1 aligns across 9 bases. Here the sequenced sample was unsorted PBMCs, taken 4.8 years after starting antiretroviral therapy. The CDR3 DNA follows: TGTGCCTTAAAAAAACCGGGACAGGGTCTCGCCTACGAGCAGTACTTC. Translated, it gives CALKKPGQGLAYEQYF.